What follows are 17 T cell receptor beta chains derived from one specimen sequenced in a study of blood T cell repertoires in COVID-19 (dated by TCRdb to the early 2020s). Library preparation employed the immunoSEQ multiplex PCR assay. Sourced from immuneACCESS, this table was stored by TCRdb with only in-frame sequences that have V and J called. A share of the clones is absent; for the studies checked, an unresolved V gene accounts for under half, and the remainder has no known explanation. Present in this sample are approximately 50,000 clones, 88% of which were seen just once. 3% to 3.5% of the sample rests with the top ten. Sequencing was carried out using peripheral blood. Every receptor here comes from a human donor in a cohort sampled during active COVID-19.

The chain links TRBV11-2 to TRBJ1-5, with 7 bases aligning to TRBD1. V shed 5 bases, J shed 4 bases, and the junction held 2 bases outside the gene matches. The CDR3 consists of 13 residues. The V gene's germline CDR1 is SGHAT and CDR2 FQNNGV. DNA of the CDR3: TGTGCCAGCAGCGGGACAGATAATCAGCCCCAGCATTTT. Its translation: CASSGTDNQPQHF. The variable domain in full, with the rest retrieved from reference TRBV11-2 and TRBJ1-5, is EAGVAQSPRYKIIEKRQSVAFWCNPISGHATLYWYQQILGQGPKLLIQFQNNGVVDDSQLPKDRFSAERLKGVDSTLKIQPAKLEDSAVYLCASSGTDNQPQHFGDGTRLSIL.

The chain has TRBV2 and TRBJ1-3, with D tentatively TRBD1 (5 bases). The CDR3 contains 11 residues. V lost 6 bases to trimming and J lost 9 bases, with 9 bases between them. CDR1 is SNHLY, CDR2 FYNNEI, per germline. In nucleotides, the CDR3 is TGTGCCAGCAGGGCCGGGGGCACCATATATTTT. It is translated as CASRAGGTIYF. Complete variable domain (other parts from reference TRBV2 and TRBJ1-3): EPEVTQTPSHQVTQMGQEVILRCVPISNHLYFYWYRQILGQKVEFLVSFYNNEISEKSEIFDDQFSVERPDGSNFTLKIRSTKLEDSAMYFCASRAGGTIYFGEGSWLTVV.

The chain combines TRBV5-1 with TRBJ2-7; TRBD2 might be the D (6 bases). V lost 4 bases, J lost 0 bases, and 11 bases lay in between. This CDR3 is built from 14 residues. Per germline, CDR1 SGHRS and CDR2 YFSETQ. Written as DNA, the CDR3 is TGCGCCAGCAGCCGGGACTCGAGCTCCTACGAGCAGTACTTC. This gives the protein CASSRDSSSYEQYF.

The CDR3 loop reads CASSRTLQTGSEAFF. For the CDR3, the DNA is TGTGCCAGCAGCAGGACTCTCCAAACAGGGTCTGAAGCTTTCTTT. This chain uses TRBV9 with TRBJ1-1; a weak D match, TRBD1 (6 bases). The germline V gene has CDR1 SGDLS and CDR2 YYNGEE. Trimming stripped 4 bases from V and 6 bases from J, with 19 bases between. The CDR3 has 15 amino acids.

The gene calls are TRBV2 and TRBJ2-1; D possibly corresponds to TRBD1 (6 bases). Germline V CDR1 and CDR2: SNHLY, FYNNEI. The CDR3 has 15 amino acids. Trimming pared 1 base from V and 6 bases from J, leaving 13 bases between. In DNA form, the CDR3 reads TGTGCCAGCAGTGAAGAAGCGGCAGGGGCCAATGAGCAGTTCTTC. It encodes CASSEEAAGANEQFF.

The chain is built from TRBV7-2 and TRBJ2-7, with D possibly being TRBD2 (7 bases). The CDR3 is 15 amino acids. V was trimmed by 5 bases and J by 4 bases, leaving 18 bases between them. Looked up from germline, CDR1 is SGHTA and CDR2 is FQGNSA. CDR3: CASSPSAGGPYEQYF. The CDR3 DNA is TGTGCCAGCAGCCCGTCGGCCGGGGGGCCGTACGAGCAGTACTTC.

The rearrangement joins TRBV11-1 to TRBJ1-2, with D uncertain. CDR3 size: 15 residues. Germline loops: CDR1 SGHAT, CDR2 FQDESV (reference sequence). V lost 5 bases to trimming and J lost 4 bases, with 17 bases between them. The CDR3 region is CASSPIAEIGYGYTF. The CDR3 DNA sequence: TGTGCCAGCAGCCCGATTGCGGAGATTGGCTATGGCTACACCTTC.

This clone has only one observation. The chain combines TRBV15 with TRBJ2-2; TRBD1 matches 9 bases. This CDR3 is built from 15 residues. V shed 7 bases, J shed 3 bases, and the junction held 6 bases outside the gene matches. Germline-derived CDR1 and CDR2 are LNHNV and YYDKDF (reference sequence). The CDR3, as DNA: TGTGCCACCAAAACAGGGGGCTGGGACACCGGGGAGCTGTTTTTT. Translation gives CATKTGGWDTGELFF.

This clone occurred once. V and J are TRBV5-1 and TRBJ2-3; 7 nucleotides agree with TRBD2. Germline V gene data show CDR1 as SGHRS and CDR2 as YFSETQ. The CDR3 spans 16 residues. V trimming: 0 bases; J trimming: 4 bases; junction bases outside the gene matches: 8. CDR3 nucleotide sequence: TGCGCCAGCAGCTTGGCCGCCGGGGGGAGGGCAGATACGCAGTATTTT. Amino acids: CASSLAAGGRADTQYF.

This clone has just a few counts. CDR3 nucleotide sequence: TGTGCCAGTAGTGAACAGGGGGAAAATCAGCCCCAGCATTTT. Its protein product is CASSEQGENQPQHF. The chain couples TRBV19 to TRBJ1-5; 8 bases match TRBD1. Germline lookup yields CDR1 LNHDA and CDR2 SQIVND (reference sequence). This CDR3 is built from 14 residues. V gave up 5 bases and J gave up 4 bases; unmatched junction bases: 4.

The CDR3 DNA follows: TGCAGCGTCGTCCTCATACAGGGAGCTGAGCAGTTCTTC. Protein: CSVVLIQGAEQFF. The rearrangement joins TRBV29-1 to TRBJ2-1; a weak D match, TRBD1 (6 bases). V was shortened by 6 bases and J by 9 bases, with 18 bases between the two germline ends. The CDR3 contains 13 residues. CDR1 is SQVTM and CDR2 is ANQGSEA in the germline V gene.

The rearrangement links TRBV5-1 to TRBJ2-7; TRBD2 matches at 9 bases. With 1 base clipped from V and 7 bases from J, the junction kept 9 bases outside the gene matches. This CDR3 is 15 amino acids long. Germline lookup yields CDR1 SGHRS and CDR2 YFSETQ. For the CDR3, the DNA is TGCGCCAGCAGCTTGTCCGCGGGAGGGCCGAAGGAGCAGTACTTC. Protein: CASSLSAGGPKEQYF.

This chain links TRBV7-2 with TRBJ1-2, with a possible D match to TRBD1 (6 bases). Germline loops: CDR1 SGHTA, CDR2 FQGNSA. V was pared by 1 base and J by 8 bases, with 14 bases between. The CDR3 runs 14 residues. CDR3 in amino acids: CASSLGFGGRGYTF. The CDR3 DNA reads TGTGCCAGCAGCTTAGGATTCGGGGGGCGCGGCTACACCTTC.

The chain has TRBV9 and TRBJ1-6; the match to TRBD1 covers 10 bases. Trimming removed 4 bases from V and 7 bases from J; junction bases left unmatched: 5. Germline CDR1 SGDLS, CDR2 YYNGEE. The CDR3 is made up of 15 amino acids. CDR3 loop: CASSRQGAQNSPLHF. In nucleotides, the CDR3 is TGTGCCAGCAGCCGACAGGGGGCGCAGAATTCACCCCTCCACTTT.

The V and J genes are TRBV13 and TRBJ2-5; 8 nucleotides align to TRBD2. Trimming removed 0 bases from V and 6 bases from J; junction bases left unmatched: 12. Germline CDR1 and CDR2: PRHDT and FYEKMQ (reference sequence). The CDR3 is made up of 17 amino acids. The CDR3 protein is CASSLGPQRGFRKTQYF. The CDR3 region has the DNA TGTGCCAGCAGCTTAGGCCCCCAGCGGGGGTTTAGAAAGACCCAGTACTTC. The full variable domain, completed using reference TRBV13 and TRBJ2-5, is AAGVIQSPRHLIKEKRETATLKCYPIPRHDTVYWYQQGPGQDPQFLISFYEKMQSDKGSIPDRFSAQQFSDYHSELNMSSLELGDSALYFCASSLGPQRGFRKTQYFGPGTRLLVL.

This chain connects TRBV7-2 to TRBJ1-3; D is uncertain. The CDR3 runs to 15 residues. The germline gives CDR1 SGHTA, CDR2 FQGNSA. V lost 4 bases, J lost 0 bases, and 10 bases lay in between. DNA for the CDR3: TGTGCCAGCAGCTCACATAAAAGCTCTGGAAACACCATATATTTT. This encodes CASSSHKSSGNTIYF.

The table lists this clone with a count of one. The CDR3: CASSRDSRGYNSPLHF. The CDR3 coding sequence is TGTGCCAGCTCGCGGGACAGTCGAGGGTATAATTCACCCCTCCACTTT. This rearrangement joins TRBV18 to TRBJ1-6; TRBD1 matches 7 bases. The CDR3 is made up of 16 amino acids. The germline CDR1 and CDR2 sequences are KGHSH and LQKENI. J was trimmed by 4 bases and V by 6 bases; bases with no gene match: 9.